The rows below give T cell receptor beta chains drawn from one sample of a study of graft-versus-host responses after intestinal transplantation. Sequenced by immunoSEQ multiplex PCR; TCRdb stores in-frame clones only, minus some. The sample holds 7,500 to 10,000 clones, roughly 94% seen once. This material consisted of PBMCs, taken 8 days after intestinal transplant. All receptors derive from a human patient who received an intestinal transplant, so some T cells may come from the graft donor. Each CDR3 is given with its conserved first and last residue. The D gene is left open where the match is weak. Clone size, where shown, is once, few, many, or a class for clones that have expanded.

j_call v_call clone_size d_call cdr3_aa cdr3_nt
TRBJ2-2 TRBV5-6 . . CASSLVQTYGTGELFF TGTGCCAGCAGCTTGGTACAGACCTATGGAACCGGGGAGCTGTTTTTT
TRBJ1-2 TRBV28 . . CASKDSLYGYTF TGTGCCAGCAAGGACAGCCTCTATGGCTACACCTTC
TRBJ2-1 TRBV4-1 . TRBD2 CASSLLAGGMNEQFF TGCGCCAGCAGCCTCCTGGCGGGAGGCATGAATGAGCAGTTCTTC
TRBJ2-1 TRBV19 . TRBD2 CASTLGPGGAYNEQFF TGTGCCAGTACCCTAGGGCCGGGGGGGGCCTACAATGAGCAGTTCTTC
TRBJ2-3 TRBV7-9 . . CASSSAWGLGTDTQYF TGTGCCAGCAGCTCCGCATGGGGTTTGGGCACAGATACGCAGTATTTT
TRBJ1-5 TRBV7-8 . . CASRGGANQPQHF TGTGCCAGCCGGGGAGGGGCCAATCAGCCCCAGCATTTT
TRBJ1-4 TRBV5-1 once . CASTFWGATNEKLFF TGCGCCAGCACCTTCTGGGGGGCAACTAATGAAAAACTGTTTTTT
TRBJ2-2 TRBV11-2 . TRBD1 CASSPRTGGETGELFF TGTGCCAGCAGCCCCCGGACAGGGGGCGAAACCGGGGAGCTGTTTTTT
TRBJ1-1 TRBV5-8 . . CASSLAGHTEAFF TGTGCCAGCAGCTTAGCCGGCCACACTGAAGCTTTCTTT
TRBJ2-1 TRBV29-1 . . CSVEKVIPYNEQFF TGCAGCGTTGAAAAGGTCATACCCTACAATGAGCAGTTCTTC
TRBJ1-3 TRBV11-2 . . CASSYDSSGNTIYF TGTGCCAGCAGCTACGACAGCTCTGGAAACACCATATATTTT
TRBJ2-7 TRBV6-1 once . CASYLGAGEQYF TGTGCCAGCTATCTTGGGGCGGGTGAGCAGTACTTC
TRBJ2-2 TRBV2 few TRBD1 CASRTNRGRGGELFF TGTGCCAGCAGGACGAACAGGGGGCGCGGCGGGGAGCTGTTTTTT
TRBJ2-3 TRBV30 few TRBD2 CAWSVTRGGASTDTQYF TGTGCCTGGAGTGTAACGCGGGGGGGGGCTAGCACAGATACGCAGTATTTT
TRBJ2-7 TRBV6-1 . . CASILAGQGRDEQYF TGTGCCAGCATCCTAGCAGGTCAGGGGAGGGACGAGCAGTACTTC
TRBJ2-3 TRBV27 . . CASSFSDTQYF TGTGCCAGCAGTTTTAGTGATACGCAGTATTTT
TRBJ2-1 TRBV19 once TRBD2 CASSIDGGRSKQFF TGTGCCAGTAGTATAGATGGCGGGAGGTCAAAGCAGTTCTTC
TRBJ2-7 TRBV18 . TRBD2 CASSPGLSSGRPLYEQYF TGTGCCAGCTCCCCCGGGCTGAGTAGCGGGAGGCCACTTTACGAGCAGTACTTC
TRBJ2-5 TRBV19 . . CASSMRETQYF TGTGCCAGTAGTATGCGGGAGACCCAGTACTTC
TRBJ2-2 TRBV28 . TRBD2 CASRLLAGGNTGELFF TGTGCCAGCAGACTTCTAGCGGGGGGGAACACCGGGGAGCTGTTTTTT